A selection of T cell receptor beta chains follows, all from one sample in a study of blood T cell repertoires in COVID-19. Measured with immunoSEQ multiplex PCR; TCRdb has only the in-frame clones, and not every one. The sample shows 99,000 or so clones, around 74% of them seen only once. The sequenced sample consisted of peripheral blood. All receptors come from a woman between 65 and 79 years old with acute or convalescent COVID-19. Both conserved end residues are part of each CDR3. Each record gives: CDR3 length, J gene, V gene, clone size, D gene, CDR3 protein, CDR3 DNA. D genes are given only for firm matches. Rows give clone size only sometimes, using once, few, many, or a class for an expanded clone.

length: 14
J: TRBJ1-1
V: TRBV5-1
size: NA
D: TRBD1
CDR3: CASSLRQGSTEAFF
DNA: TGCGCCAGCAGCCTCAGACAGGGGAGTACTGAAGCTTTCTTT

length: 13
J: TRBJ1-2
V: TRBV19
size: NA
D: TRBD1
CDR3: CASRRTGNYGYTF
DNA: TGTGCCAGTAGGAGGACAGGGAACTATGGCTACACCTTC

length: 14
J: TRBJ1-1
V: TRBV5-5
size: once
D: NA
CDR3: CASSLVGRSTEAFF
DNA: TGTGCCAGCAGCTTGGTGGGGCGAAGCACTGAAGCTTTCTTT

length: 16
J: TRBJ1-3
V: TRBV7-9
size: NA
D: NA
CDR3: CASSRWQGTNGNTIYF
DNA: TGTGCCAGCAGCCGCTGGCAGGGAACCAACGGAAACACCATATATTTT

length: 13
J: TRBJ1-4
V: TRBV30
size: few
D: NA
CDR3: CAWSVQPNEKLFF
DNA: TGTGCCTGGAGTGTACAGCCTAACGAAAAACTGTTTTTT

length: 16
J: TRBJ2-3
V: TRBV10-3
size: once
D: TRBD2
CDR3: CAISRSRGGDPDTQYF
DNA: TGTGCCATCAGCAGATCCCGGGGGGGCGATCCAGATACGCAGTATTTT

length: 14
J: TRBJ1-1
V: TRBV27
size: once
D: TRBD1
CDR3: CASGRQGMNTEAFF
DNA: TGTGCCAGCGGCCGACAGGGCATGAACACTGAAGCTTTCTTT

length: 13
J: TRBJ2-4
V: TRBV6-4
size: NA
D: NA
CDR3: CASSVRPTDPPYF
DNA: TGTGCCAGCAGTGTTAGACCGACAGACCCGCCTTACTTC

length: 16
J: TRBJ2-7
V: TRBV5-6
size: NA
D: TRBD2
CDR3: CASSPRSTSGGYEQYF
DNA: TGTGCCAGCAGCCCGCGCTCGACTAGCGGGGGCTACGAGCAGTACTTC

length: 11
J: TRBJ2-4
V: TRBV29-1
size: NA
D: NA
CDR3: CSVVVENIQYF
DNA: TGCAGCGTTGTAGTGGAAAACATTCAGTACTTC

length: 16
J: TRBJ2-6
V: TRBV14
size: NA
D: TRBD1
CDR3: CASSRTGDSGANVLTF
DNA: TGTGCCAGCAGCCGGACAGGTGACTCTGGGGCCAACGTCCTGACTTTC

length: 15
J: TRBJ2-5
V: TRBV14
size: NA
D: NA
CDR3: CASSALGQLQETQYF
DNA: TGTGCCAGCAGCGCACTTGGACAGCTTCAAGAGACCCAGTACTTC

length: 16
J: TRBJ2-3
V: TRBV29-1
size: NA
D: NA
CDR3: CSVEDARRSSTDTQYF
DNA: TGCAGCGTTGAAGACGCACGGAGGTCTAGCACAGATACGCAGTATTTT

length: 15
J: TRBJ2-1
V: TRBV19
size: NA
D: NA
CDR3: CASSLLGGEVSEQFF
DNA: TGTGCCAGTAGTCTCCTTGGGGGCGAGGTCAGTGAGCAGTTCTTC

length: 15
J: TRBJ1-6
V: TRBV2
size: NA
D: TRBD1
CDR3: CASSPQGQQNSPLHF
DNA: TGTGCCAGCAGCCCTCAGGGACAGCAGAATTCACCCCTCCACTTT

length: 12
J: TRBJ1-2
V: TRBV11-3
size: NA
D: NA
CDR3: CASSLKPDGYTF
DNA: TGTGCCAGCAGCTTAAAGCCGGATGGCTACACCTTC

length: 16
J: TRBJ2-7
V: TRBV7-2
size: NA
D: NA
CDR3: CASSLGVPKRAYEQYF
DNA: TGTGCCAGCAGCCTGGGAGTCCCCAAAAGGGCCTACGAGCAGTACTTC

length: 16
J: TRBJ1-6
V: TRBV7-2
size: NA
D: TRBD1
CDR3: CASSLGGTGGNSPLHF
DNA: TGTGCCAGCAGCTTAGGGGGGACAGGGGGAAATTCACCCCTCCACTTT

length: 16
J: TRBJ1-3
V: TRBV2
size: NA
D: TRBD1
CDR3: CASSEEETGTGNTIYF
DNA: TGTGCCAGCAGTGAAGAAGAGACAGGGACGGGAAACACCATATATTTT

length: 14
J: TRBJ1-6
V: TRBV15
size: NA
D: NA
CDR3: CATSRDRQVVALHF
DNA: TGTGCCACCAGCAGAGATCGACAGGTAGTGGCCCTCCACTTT

length: 16
J: TRBJ1-6
V: TRBV7-6
size: NA
D: NA
CDR3: CASSLDSAFNNSPLHF
DNA: TGTGCCAGCAGCTTAGACTCCGCATTTAATAATTCACCCCTCCACTTT

length: 11
J: TRBJ2-5
V: TRBV6-6
size: NA
D: NA
CDR3: CASSTEETQYF
DNA: TGTGCCAGCAGCACCGAGGAGACCCAGTACTTC

length: 15
J: TRBJ1-2
V: TRBV5-4
size: once
D: TRBD1
CDR3: CASSSPGGLSYGYTF
DNA: TGTGCCAGCAGCTCCCCAGGGGGCCTTTCATATGGCTACACCTTC

length: 12
J: TRBJ2-5
V: TRBV4-3
size: NA
D: NA
CDR3: CASSQDRETQYF
DNA: TGCGCCAGCAGCCAAGACCGGGAGACCCAGTACTTC

length: 14
J: TRBJ1-6
V: TRBV7-8
size: NA
D: NA
CDR3: CASSGAGWMSPLHF
DNA: TGTGCCAGCAGCGGGGCTGGCTGGATGTCACCCCTCCACTTT

length: 14
J: TRBJ1-2
V: TRBV19
size: NA
D: TRBD1
CDR3: CASSMGQGPYGYTF
DNA: TGTGCCAGTAGTATGGGACAGGGGCCCTATGGCTACACCTTC

length: 17
J: TRBJ1-6
V: TRBV7-2
size: NA
D: NA
CDR3: CASSFLQGGVYNSPLHF
DNA: TGTGCCAGCAGCTTTCTCCAGGGTGGCGTCTATAATTCACCCCTCCACTTT

length: 14
J: TRBJ1-6
V: TRBV27
size: NA
D: NA
CDR3: CASSLGQGNSPLHF
DNA: TGTGCCAGCAGTTTAGGGCAGGGGAATTCACCCCTCCACTTT

length: 13
J: TRBJ2-7
V: TRBV19
size: NA
D: TRBD1
CDR3: CASRSPDRDEQYF
DNA: TGTGCCAGTCGGTCGCCTGACAGGGACGAGCAGTACTTC

length: 16
J: TRBJ1-2
V: TRBV6-5
size: few
D: TRBD1
CDR3: CASSYHGDRAVYGYTF
DNA: TGTGCCAGCAGTTACCACGGGGACAGGGCAGTCTATGGCTACACCTTC